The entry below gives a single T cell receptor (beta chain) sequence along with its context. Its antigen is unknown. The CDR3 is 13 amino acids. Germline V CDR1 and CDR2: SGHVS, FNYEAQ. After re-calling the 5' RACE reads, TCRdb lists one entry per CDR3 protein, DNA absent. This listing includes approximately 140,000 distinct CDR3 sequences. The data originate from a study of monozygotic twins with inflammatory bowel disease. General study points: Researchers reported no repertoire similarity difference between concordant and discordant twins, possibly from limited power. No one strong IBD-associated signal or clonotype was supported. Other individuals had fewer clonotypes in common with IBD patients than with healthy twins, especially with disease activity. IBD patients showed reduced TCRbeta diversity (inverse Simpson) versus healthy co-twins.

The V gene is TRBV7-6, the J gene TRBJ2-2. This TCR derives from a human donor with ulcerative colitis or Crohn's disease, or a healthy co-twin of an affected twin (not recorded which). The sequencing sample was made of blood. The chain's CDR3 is CASSLNNFGELFF.